This note documents a single T cell receptor beta chain sequence. These data come from a study of OX40 agonist ivuxolimab in advanced cancers. Looking at the study overall: Three individuals attained partial responses, comprising one hepatocellular carcinoma case and two cutaneous melanoma cases.

From germline, CDR1 is WSHSY and CDR2 SAAADI. V lost 1 base and J lost 5; bases outside the gene matches: 9. The CDR3 length is 17 residues. The protocol was immunoSEQ multiplex PCR, while the TCRdb copy is restricted to in-frame clones and leaves out a portion. The data hold 85,000 to 100,000 clones, with roughly 84% observed a single time. This clonotype was obtained from an adult with an advanced solid tumor such as melanoma, head and neck, liver or kidney cancer. The rearrangement uses TRBV10-2 and TRBJ2-1, with 9 bases fitting TRBD2. This specimen was CD4+ or CD8+ T cells sorted from blood, taken in a trial of the OX40 agonist ivuxolimab. As DNA, the CDR3 is TGCGCCAGCAGTGAGTTTTGGTTCACTAGCGGGCACAATGAGCAGTTCTTC. Translation: CASSEFWFTSGHNEQFF.